The 4 T cell receptor beta chains reported below all come from one sample, sequenced in a study of cytomegalovirus exposure and HLA in healthy donors. Both 60 Vbeta primers and 13 Jbeta primers went into the PCR. The method was immunoSEQ multiplex PCR; TCRdb's version includes in-frame clones alone and lacks a portion of them. The listing records some 140,000 clones. Sequencing used PBMCs. The receptors stem from a woman aged 60 to 75 in good health and CMV-seronegative.

The gene calls are TRBV5-1 and TRBJ2-7, with 10 nucleotides matching TRBD1. Trimming cost V 5 bases and J 6 bases; bases outside gene matches: 11. In germline, CDR1 is SGHRS, CDR2 YFSETQ. The CDR3 sequence is 15 residues long. The CDR3 region has the DNA TGCGCCAGCAGTTCTAGACAGGGGGCACGCCTCGAGCAGTACTTC. It is translated as CASSSRQGARLEQYF.

V and J are TRBV6-5 and TRBJ1-2, with 7 bases fitting TRBD1. The CDR3 runs to 15 residues. V shed 8 bases, J shed 5 bases, and the junction held 14 bases outside the gene matches. The germline V gene has CDR1 MNHEY and CDR2 SVGAGI. CDR3 loop: CASGPTGRGSYGYTF. CDR3 in DNA: TGTGCCAGCGGACCGACAGGGCGTGGATCTTATGGCTACACCTTC.

The CDR3 bases are TGCGCCAGCAGCGGGTTAGCGGGAGCTACCTACGAGCAGTACTTC. Translation gives CASSGLAGATYEQYF. The gene calls are TRBV10-2 and TRBJ2-7, with 9 nucleotides matching TRBD2. V gave up 6 bases and J gave up 2 bases; unmatched junction bases: 8. Looked up from germline, CDR1 is WSHSY and CDR2 is SAAADI. The CDR3 runs 15 residues.

This chain uses TRBV19 with TRBJ1-2; D is unresolved. V was pared by 4 bases and J by 7 bases, with 19 bases between. From germline, CDR1 is LNHDA and CDR2 SQIVND (reference sequence). This CDR3 has 15 residues. The CDR3 spells CASSTTPPIPPGYTF. In nucleotides, the CDR3 is TGTGCCAGTAGTACTACCCCACCAATACCCCCTGGCTACACCTTC.